This paragraph reports one T cell receptor (beta chain). This record belongs to a study of blood T cell repertoires in COVID-19. The wider study: The study drew acute and convalescent COVID-19 samples from the United States, Italy and Spain. T cells, B-cell-depleted T cells, or PBMCs supplied cDNA or gDNA.

Original processing notes: Nucleated cell number was recorded as an estimate derived from reference gene primer amplification. The table came from immunoSEQ multiplex PCR; TCRdb's copy has only in-frame clones and leaves some out. V and J calls and clone size are as listed in that table; D and trimming were resolved from the DNA. The profile covers approximately 150,000 clones, with around 84% appearing a single time and 4.5% to 6% taken by the ten largest. The CDR3 has 15 residues. CDR1 and CDR2 (germline): SGHNT, YYREEE (reference sequence). The V and J ends lost 4 bases and 7 bases, in that order; junction bases with no gene match: 9.

Material for sequencing was peripheral blood. This clonotype originated in a human donor in a cohort sampled during active COVID-19. The gene calls are TRBV5-4 and TRBJ1-4; 8 bases are a match to TRBD1. The CDR3 region is CASSVTGGSSEKLFF. The DNA for the CDR3 is TGTGCCAGCAGCGTTACAGGGGGATCTAGTGAAAAACTGTTTTTT.